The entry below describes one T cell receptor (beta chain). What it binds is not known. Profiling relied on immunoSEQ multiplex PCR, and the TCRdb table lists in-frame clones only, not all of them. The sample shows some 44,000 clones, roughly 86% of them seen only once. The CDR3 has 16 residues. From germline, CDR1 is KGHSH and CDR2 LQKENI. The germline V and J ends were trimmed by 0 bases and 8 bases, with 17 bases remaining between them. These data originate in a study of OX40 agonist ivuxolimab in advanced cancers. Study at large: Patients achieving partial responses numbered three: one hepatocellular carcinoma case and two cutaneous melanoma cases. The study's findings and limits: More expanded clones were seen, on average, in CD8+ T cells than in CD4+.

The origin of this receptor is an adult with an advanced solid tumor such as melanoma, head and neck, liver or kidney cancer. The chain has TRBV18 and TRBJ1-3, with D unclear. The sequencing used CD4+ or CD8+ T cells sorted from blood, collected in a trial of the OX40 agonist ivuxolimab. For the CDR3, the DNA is TGTGCCAGCTCACCACCGAGGCTCACGGTTCGGGACACCATATATTTT. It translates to CASSPPRLTVRDTIYF.